This record looks at one TCR beta chain sequence and its context. What it recognizes is unknown. V was clipped by 1 base and J by 0 bases, with 24 bases between them. The CDR3 is made up of 20 amino acids. CDR1 and CDR2 (germline): MNHNS, SASEGT. The data belong to a study of T-cell reconstitution after alpha-beta-depleted transplantation in children. Preparing the TCRbeta library involved the use of unique molecular identifiers. TCRdb reanalysed the PCR reads using MiXCR and keeps one entry per CDR3 protein. The data contain fewer than 400,000 distinct CDR3 sequences, 20% to 30% of them seen just once; the ten biggest clones take up roughly 9.7%. Whole-study findings and limits: Newly produced T cells mostly accounted for T-cell counts and diversity one year post-transplant. Alpha-beta T cells present about two months after transplant were reported to originate from several hundred expanded graft clones. Some patients showed high day-60 TCRbeta diversity, which derived from surviving recipient T cells and thymic progenitors.

This chain connects TRBV6-1 to TRBJ1-1; D is perhaps TRBD1 (6 bases). The sample in question was PBMCs, mostly from graft donor cells, obtained 180 days after TCRalphabeta/CD19-depleted stem cell transplant. This clonotype originated in a male patient under 18 who had a stem cell transplant for acute lymphoblastic leukemia, so the T cells may come from the graft donor. The CDR3 spells CASSEDYGGPASILNTEAFF. DNA of the CDR3: TGTGCCAGCAGTGAAGATTACGGGGGGCCCGCATCGATCTTGAACACTGAAGCTTTCTTT.